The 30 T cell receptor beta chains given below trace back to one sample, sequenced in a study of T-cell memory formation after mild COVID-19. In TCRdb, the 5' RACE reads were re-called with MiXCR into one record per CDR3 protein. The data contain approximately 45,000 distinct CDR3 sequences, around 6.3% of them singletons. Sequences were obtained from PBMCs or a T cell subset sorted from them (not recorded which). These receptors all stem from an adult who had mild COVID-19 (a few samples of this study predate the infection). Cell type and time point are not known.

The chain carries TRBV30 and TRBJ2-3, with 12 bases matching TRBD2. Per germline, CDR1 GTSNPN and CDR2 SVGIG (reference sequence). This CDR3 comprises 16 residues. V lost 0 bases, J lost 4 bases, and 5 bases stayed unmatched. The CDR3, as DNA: TGTGCCTGGAGTGTAAGGTCTAGCGGGAGGGCAGATACGCAGTATTTT. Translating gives CAWSVRSSGRADTQYF.

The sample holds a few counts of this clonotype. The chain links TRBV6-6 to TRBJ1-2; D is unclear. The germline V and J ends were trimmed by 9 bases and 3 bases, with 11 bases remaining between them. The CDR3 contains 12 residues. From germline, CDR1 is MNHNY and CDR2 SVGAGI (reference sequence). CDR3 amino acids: CASHRADYGYTF. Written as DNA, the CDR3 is TGTGCCAGTCACCGGGCCGACTATGGCTACACCTTC.

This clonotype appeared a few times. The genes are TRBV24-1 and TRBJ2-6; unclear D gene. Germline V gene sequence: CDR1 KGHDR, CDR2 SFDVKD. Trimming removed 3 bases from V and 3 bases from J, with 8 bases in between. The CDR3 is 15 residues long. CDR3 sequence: CATSDASSGANVLTF. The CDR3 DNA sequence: TGTGCCACCAGTGATGCTTCTAGTGGGGCCAACGTCCTGACTTTC.

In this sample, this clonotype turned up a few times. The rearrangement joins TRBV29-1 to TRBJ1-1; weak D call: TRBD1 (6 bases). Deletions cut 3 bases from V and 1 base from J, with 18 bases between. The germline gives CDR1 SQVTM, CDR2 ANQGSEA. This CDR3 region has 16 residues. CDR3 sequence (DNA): TGCAGCGTTGATAAGGGGGTTCTGCGTGGGAACACTGAAGCTTTCTTT. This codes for CSVDKGVLRGNTEAFF.

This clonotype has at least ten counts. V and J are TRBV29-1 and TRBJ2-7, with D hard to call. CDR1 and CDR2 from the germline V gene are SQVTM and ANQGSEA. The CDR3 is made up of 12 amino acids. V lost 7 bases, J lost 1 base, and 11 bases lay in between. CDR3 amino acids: CSARPSSYEQYF. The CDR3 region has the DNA TGCAGCGCCCGACCTTCATCCTACGAGCAGTACTTC.

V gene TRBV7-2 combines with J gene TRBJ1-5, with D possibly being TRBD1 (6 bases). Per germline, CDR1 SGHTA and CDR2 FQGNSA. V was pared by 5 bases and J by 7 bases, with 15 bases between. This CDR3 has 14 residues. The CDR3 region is CASSPYRAGQPQHF. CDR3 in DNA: TGTGCCAGCAGCCCATACAGGGCTGGCCAGCCCCAGCATTTT.

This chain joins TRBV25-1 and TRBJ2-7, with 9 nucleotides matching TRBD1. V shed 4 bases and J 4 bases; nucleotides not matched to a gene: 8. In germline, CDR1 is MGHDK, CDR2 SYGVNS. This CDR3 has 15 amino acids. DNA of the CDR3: TGTGCCAGCAGTGCAGCCGGGACAGGGATGTACGAGCAGTACTTC. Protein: CASSAAGTGMYEQYF.

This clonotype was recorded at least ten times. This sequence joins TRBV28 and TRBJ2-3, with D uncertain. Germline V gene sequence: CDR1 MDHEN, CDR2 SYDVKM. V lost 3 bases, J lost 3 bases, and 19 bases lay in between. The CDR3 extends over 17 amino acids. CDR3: CASSFRPEDPVTDTQYF. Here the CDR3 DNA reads TGTGCCAGCAGTTTCCGTCCCGAGGACCCCGTGACAGATACGCAGTATTTT.

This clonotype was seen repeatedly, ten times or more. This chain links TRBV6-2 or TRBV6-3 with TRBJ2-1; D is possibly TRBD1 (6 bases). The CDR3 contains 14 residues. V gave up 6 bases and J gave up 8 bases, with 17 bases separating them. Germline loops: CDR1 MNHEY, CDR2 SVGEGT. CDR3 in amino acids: CASSGTLTGHEQFF. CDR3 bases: TGTGCCAGCAGCGGCACTTTAACAGGGCATGAGCAGTTCTTC.

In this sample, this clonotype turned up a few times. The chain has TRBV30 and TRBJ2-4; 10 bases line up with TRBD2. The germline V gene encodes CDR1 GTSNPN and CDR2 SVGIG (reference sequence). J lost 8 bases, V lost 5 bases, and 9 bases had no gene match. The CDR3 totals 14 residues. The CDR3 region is CAWGIAGGWDIQYF. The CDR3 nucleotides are TGTGCCTGGGGAATAGCGGGAGGTTGGGACATTCAGTACTTC.

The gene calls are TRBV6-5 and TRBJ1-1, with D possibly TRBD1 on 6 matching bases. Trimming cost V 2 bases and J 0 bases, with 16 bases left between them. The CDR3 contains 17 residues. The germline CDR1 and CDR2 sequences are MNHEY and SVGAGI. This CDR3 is CASSYGRGHYMNTEAFF. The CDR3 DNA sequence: TGTGCCAGCAGTTACGGCAGGGGTCACTACATGAACACTGAAGCTTTCTTT.

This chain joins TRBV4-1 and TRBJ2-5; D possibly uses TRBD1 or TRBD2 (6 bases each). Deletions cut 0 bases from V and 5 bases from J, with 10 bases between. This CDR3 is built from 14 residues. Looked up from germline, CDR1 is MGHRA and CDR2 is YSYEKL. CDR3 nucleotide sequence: TGCGCCAGCAGCCAAGAAACAGGGAGGGAGACCCAGTACTTC. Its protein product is CASSQETGRETQYF.

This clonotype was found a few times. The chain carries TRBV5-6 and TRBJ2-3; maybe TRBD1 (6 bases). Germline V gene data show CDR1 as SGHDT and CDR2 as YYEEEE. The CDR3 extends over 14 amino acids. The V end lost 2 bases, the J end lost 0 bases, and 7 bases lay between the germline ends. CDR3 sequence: CASSLRGSTDTQYF. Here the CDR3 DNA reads TGTGCCAGCAGCTTAAGGGGGAGCACAGATACGCAGTATTTT.

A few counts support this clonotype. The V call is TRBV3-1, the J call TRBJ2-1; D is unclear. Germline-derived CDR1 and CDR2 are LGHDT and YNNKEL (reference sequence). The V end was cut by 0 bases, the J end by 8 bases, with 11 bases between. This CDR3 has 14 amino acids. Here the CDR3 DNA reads TGTGCCAGCAGCCAAGATTCCCTGCTCGATGAGCAGTTCTTC. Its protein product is CASSQDSLLDEQFF.

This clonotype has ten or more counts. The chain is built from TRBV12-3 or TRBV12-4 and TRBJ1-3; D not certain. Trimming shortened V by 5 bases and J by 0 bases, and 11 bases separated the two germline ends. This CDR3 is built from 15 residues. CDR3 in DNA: TGTGCCAGCAGTCCTCGGGTAGGCTCTGGAAACACCATATATTTT. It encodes CASSPRVGSGNTIYF.

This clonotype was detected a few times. CDR3 residues: CASSEASLQETQYF. In DNA, the CDR3 is TGTGCCAGCAGTGAGGCGAGCCTTCAAGAGACCCAGTACTTC. The gene calls are TRBV2 and TRBJ2-5; D is unresolved. Per germline, CDR1 SNHLY and CDR2 FYNNEI. The CDR3 spans 14 residues. Trimming stripped 3 bases from V and 2 bases from J, with 10 bases between.

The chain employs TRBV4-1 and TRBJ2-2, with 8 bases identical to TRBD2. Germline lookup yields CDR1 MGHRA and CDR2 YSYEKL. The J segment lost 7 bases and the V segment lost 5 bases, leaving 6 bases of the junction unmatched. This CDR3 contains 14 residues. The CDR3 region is CASSYGGAIGELFF. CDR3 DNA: TGCGCCAGCAGCTACGGGGGGGCAATCGGGGAGCTGTTTTTT.

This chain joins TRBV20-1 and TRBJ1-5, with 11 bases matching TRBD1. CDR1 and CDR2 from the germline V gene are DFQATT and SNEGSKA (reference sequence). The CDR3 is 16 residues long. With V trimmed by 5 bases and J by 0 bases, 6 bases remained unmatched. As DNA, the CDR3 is TGCAGTGCTCGGGACAGGGGGATTTATAGCAATCAGCCCCAGCATTTT. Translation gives CSARDRGIYSNQPQHF.

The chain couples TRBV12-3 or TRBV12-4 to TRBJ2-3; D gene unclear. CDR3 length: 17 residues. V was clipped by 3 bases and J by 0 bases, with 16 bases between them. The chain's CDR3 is CASSFLLGGGSTDTQYF. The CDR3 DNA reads TGTGCCAGCAGTTTTTTGTTAGGTGGCGGAAGCACAGATACGCAGTATTTT.

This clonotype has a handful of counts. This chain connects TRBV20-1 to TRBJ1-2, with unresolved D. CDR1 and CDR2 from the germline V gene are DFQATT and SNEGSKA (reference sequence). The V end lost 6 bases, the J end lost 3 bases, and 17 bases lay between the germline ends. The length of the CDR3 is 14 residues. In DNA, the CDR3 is TGCAGTGCCAAACAAGAGGGTCTGGACTATGGCTACACCTTC. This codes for CSAKQEGLDYGYTF.

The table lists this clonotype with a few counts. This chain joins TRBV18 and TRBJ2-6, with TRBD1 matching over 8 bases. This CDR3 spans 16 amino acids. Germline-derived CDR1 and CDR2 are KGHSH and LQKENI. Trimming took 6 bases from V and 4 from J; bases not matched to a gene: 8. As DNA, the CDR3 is TGTGCCAGCTCGGGGCAGGGGGCCTCAGGGGCCAACGTCCTGACTTTC. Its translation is CASSGQGASGANVLTF.

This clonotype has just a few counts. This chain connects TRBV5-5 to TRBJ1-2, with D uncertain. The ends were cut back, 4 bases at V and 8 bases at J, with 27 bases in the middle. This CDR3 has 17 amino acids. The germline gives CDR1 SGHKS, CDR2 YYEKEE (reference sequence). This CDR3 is CASSRARGENPAGGYTF. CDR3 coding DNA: TGTGCCAGCAGCCGCGCTCGGGGAGAGAACCCTGCGGGAGGCTACACCTTC.

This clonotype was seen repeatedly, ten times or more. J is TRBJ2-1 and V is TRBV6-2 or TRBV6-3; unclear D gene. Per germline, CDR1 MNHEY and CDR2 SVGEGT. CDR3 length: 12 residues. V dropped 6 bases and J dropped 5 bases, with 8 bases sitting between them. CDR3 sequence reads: CASSPSNNEQFF. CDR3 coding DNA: TGTGCCAGCAGCCCCTCAAACAATGAGCAGTTCTTC.

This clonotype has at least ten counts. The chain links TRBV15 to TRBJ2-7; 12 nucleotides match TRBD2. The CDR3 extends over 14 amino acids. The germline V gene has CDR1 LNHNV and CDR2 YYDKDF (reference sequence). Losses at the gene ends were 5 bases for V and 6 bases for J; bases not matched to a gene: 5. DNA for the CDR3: TGTGCCACCAGCCCGACGGGACTAGCGGGCGAGCAGTACTTC. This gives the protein CATSPTGLAGEQYF.

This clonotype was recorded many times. CDR3 region: CATSINTGSSYEQYF. DNA of the CDR3: TGTGCCACCAGCATAAACACGGGGAGCTCCTACGAGCAGTACTTC. The rearrangement links TRBV15 to TRBJ2-7; tentative D call: TRBD2 (5 bases). The germline CDR1 and CDR2 sequences are LNHNV and YYDKDF (reference sequence). The CDR3 covers 15 residues. The ends were cut back, 4 bases at V and 0 bases at J, with 13 bases in the middle.

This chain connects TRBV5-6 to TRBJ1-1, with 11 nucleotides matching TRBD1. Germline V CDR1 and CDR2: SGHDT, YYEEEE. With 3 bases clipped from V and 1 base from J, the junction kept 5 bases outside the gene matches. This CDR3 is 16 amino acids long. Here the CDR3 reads CASSSWTGGGNTEAFF. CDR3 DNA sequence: TGTGCCAGCAGCTCGTGGACAGGGGGCGGGAACACTGAAGCTTTCTTT.

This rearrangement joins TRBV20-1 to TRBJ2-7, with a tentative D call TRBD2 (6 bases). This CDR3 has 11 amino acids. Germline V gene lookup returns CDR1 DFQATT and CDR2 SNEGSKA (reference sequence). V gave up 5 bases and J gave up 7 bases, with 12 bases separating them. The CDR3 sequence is CSARLVWEQYF. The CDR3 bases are TGCAGTGCTCGACTAGTTTGGGAGCAGTACTTC.

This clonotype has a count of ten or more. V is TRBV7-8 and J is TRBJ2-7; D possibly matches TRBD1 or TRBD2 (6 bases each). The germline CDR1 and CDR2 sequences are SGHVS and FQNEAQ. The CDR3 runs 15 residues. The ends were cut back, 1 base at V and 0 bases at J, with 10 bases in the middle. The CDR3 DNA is TGTGCCAGCAGCTTAGTAGGGGGGAGCTCCTACGAGCAGTACTTC. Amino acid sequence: CASSLVGGSSYEQYF.

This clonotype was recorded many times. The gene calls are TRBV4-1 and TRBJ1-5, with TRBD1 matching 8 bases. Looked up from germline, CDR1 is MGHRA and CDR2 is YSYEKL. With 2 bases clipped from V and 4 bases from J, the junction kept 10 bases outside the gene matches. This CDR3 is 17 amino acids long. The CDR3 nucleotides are TGCGCCAGCAGCCAACTTCAGGGGGCGCGGGGTAATCAGCCCCAGCATTTT. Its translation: CASSQLQGARGNQPQHF.

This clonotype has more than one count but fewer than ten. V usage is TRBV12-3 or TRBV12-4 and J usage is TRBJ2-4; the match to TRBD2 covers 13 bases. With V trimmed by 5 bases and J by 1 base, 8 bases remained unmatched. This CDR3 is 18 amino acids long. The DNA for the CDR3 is TGTGCCAGCAGTCCCTGGACTAGCGGGAGCTCTGCCAAAAACATTCAGTACTTC. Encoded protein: CASSPWTSGSSAKNIQYF.